A single T cell receptor beta chain is shown here with its context. Its antigen is as yet unknown. The CDR3 is made up of 16 amino acids. The V gene lost 4 bases and the J gene lost 3 bases, with 16 bases spanning the gap. The germline CDR1 and CDR2 sequences are SGHAT and FQNNGV. These data are taken from a study of Graves' ophthalmopathy and Graves' hyperthyroidism. Study results and limitations: The model predicted ophthalmopathy progression with 60% to 71% sensitivity and approximately 72% specificity. The authors also found most expanded thyroid clonotypes above 0.001 frequency in blood.

The study amplified TCR beta CDR3 regions using RNA transcripts. RT-PCR was first run with HTBI primers, then multiplex PCR in a second round. TCRdb redid the calling of the multiplex PCR reads with MiXCR, one entry per CDR3 protein. This sample carries over 150,000 distinct CDR3 sequences, over 35% of them seen once, and the ten largest clones take roughly 5.8%. PBMCs came from roughly 9.1 ml of fresh peripheral blood. Sequencing input: peripheral blood. This rearrangement joins TRBV11-2 to TRBJ1-5; D not resolved. The clonotype was recovered from a middle-aged woman with Graves' ophthalmopathy. CDR3 coding DNA: TGTGCCAGCAGCTACGGGTCGGGGAGGAACAATCAGCCCCAGCATTTT. Protein: CASSYGSGRNNQPQHF.